This TCR beta chain derives from a study of T-cell memory formation after mild COVID-19. This clonotype was seen only a few times. Its specificity is not known. Whole-study results and caveats: Proof of SARS-CoV-2 specificity was absent for the second-wave clones that crested on day 37. Among CD4+ contracting clones, most were CM and EM, and CD8+ ones EMRA. Clones that contracted from day 15 to 85 were balanced CD4/CD8, while later expanders leaned CD4+.

The V gene's germline CDR1 is SGHTA and CDR2 FQGNSA. CDR3 length: 18 residues. J was trimmed by 5 bases and V by 1 base; bases with no gene match: 13. The authors produced TCR alpha and TCR beta cDNA libraries with sample barcodes and UMIs by 5'RACE using constant-segment primers. TCRdb processed the 5' RACE reads anew with MiXCR; each CDR3 protein has one entry. The sample contains around 450,000 distinct CDR3 sequences, 24% of which appear only once. Sequenced sample: PBMCs or a T cell subset sorted from them (not recorded which). This chain uses TRBV7-2 with TRBJ2-2; 7 bases are shared with TRBD2. The origin of this receptor is an adult woman who had mild COVID-19 (a few samples of this study predate the infection). Cell type and time point are not known. The DNA for the CDR3 is TGTGCCAGCAGCTTAGGCTCTAGTGCGGGAGTAAGAACCGGGGAGCTGTTTTTT. Protein sequence: CASSLGSSAGVRTGELFF.